The T cell receptor beta chain under discussion was sequenced for a study of PD-1 blockade in classical Hodgkin lymphoma. Described time point: cycle 4 day 1 (C4D1), after 5 to 7 weeks of nivolumab. Each patient experienced a relapse that followed autologous stem cell transplantation, and brentuximab vedotin exposure varied. Measured with immunoSEQ multiplex PCR; TCRdb has only the in-frame clones, and not every one. Of 20,000 to 25,000 clones in the sample, about 80% were seen once. With respect to this clone: The antigen remains unidentified.

Study results and limitations: A significant rise in TCR diversity was seen by C4D1 for CD4+ cells but not for CD8+ cells.

V lost 2 bases, J lost 3 bases, and 8 bases stayed unmatched. The CDR3 extends over 16 amino acids. In germline, CDR1 is MNHEY, CDR2 SVGAGI. The receptor's source is a human donor with classical Hodgkin lymphoma. V usage is TRBV6-5 and J usage is TRBJ2-7; 9 bases map to TRBD1. The specimen comprised peripheral blood mononuclear cells (PBMCs), sampled before the fourth cycle of nivolumab. The chain's CDR3 is CASSYRTGTGIYEQYF. Here the CDR3 DNA reads TGTGCCAGCAGTTACAGAACCGGGACAGGGATCTACGAGCAGTACTTC.